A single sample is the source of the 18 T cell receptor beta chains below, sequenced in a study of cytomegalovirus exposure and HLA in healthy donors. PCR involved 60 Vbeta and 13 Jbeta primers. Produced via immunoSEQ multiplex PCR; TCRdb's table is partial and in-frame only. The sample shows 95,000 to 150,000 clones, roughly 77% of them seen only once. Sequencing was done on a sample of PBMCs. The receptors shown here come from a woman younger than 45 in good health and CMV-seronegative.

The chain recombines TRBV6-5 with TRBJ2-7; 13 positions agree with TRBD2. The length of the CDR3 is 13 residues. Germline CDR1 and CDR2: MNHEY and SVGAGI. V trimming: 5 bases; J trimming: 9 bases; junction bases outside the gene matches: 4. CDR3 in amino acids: CASSLGLAGRQYF. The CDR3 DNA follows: TGTGCCAGCAGTCTGGGACTAGCGGGGAGGCAGTACTTC.

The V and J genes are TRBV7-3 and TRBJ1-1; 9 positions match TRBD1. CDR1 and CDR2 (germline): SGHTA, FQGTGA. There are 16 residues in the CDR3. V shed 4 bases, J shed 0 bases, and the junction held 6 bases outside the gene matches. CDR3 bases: TGTGCCAGCAGCTCGGGACAGGGCTTCATGAACACTGAAGCTTTCTTT. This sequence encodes CASSSGQGFMNTEAFF.

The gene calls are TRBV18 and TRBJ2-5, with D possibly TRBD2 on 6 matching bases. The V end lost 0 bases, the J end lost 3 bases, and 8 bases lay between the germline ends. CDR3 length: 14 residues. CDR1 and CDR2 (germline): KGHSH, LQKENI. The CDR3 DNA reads TGTGCCAGCTCACCACCTGGGACTGAAGAGACCCAGTACTTC. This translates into CASSPPGTEETQYF.

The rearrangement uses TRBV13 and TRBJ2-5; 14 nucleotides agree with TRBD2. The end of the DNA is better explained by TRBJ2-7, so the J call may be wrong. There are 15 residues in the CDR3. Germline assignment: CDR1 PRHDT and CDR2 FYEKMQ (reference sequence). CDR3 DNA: TGTGCCAGCAGCCCCAGGACTAGCGGGAGGTACGAGCAGTACTTC. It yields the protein CASSPRTSGRYEQYF.

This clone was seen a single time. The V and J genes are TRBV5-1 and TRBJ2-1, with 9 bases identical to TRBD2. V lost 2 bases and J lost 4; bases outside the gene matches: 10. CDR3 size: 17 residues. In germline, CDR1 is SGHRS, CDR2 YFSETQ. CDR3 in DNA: TGCGCCAGCAGCTTCTCGACTAGCGGCTTTATTTACAATGAGCAGTTCTTC. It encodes CASSFSTSGFIYNEQFF.

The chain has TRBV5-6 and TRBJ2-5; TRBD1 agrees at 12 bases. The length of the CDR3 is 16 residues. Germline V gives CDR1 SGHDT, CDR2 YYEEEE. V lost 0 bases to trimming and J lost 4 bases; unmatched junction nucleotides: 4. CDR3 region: CASSLGDRGRIETQYF. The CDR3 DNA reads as TGTGCCAGCAGCTTGGGGGACAGGGGGCGGATAGAGACCCAGTACTTC. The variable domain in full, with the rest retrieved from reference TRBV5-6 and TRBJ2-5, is DAGVTQSPTHLIKTRGQQVTLRCSPKSGHDTVSWYQQALGQGPQFIFQYYEEEERQRGNFPDRFSGHQFPNYSSELNVNALLLGDSALYLCASSLGDRGRIETQYFGPGTRLLVL.

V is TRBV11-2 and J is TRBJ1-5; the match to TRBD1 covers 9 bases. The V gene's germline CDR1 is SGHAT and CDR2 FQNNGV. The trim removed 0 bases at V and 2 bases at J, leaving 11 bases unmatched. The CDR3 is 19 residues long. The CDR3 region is CASSLDQGTGRFGNQPQHF. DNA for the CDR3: TGTGCCAGCAGCTTAGATCAAGGGACAGGGAGGTTCGGCAATCAGCCCCAGCATTTT.

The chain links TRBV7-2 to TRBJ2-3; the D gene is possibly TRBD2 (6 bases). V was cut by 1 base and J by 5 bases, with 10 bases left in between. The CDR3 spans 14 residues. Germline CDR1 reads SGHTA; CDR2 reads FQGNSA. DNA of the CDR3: TGTGCCAGCAGCTTAGACACTAGCCGAGATACGCAGTATTTT. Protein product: CASSLDTSRDTQYF. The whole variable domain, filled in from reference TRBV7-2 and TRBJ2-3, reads GAGVSQSPSNKVTEKGKDVELRCDPISGHTALYWYRQSLGQGLEFLIYFQGNSAPDKSGLPSDRFSAERTGGSVSTLTIQRTQQEDSAVYLCASSLDTSRDTQYFGPGTRLTVL.

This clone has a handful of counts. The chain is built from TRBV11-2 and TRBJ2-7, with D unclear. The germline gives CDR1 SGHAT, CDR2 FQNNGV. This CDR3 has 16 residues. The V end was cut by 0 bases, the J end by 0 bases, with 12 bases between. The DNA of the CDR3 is TGTGCCAGCAGCTTAGATCGTCCGGCGGTCTCCTACGAGCAGTACTTC. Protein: CASSLDRPAVSYEQYF.

The CDR3 spells CASSLPGLPNEQFF. The CDR3 nucleotides are TGTGCCAGCAGCCTACCGGGACTTCCAAATGAGCAGTTCTTC. The chain combines TRBV7-9 with TRBJ2-1, with a tentative D call TRBD2 (6 bases). From germline, CDR1 is SEHNR and CDR2 FQNEAQ (reference sequence). This CDR3 spans 14 amino acids. The V gene lost 5 bases and the J gene lost 7 bases, with 15 bases spanning the gap.

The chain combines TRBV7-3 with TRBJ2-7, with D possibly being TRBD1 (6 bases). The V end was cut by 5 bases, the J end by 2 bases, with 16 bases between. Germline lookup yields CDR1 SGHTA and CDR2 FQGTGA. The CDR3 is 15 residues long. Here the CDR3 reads CASSLNTGPAYEQYF. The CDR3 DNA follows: TGTGCCAGCAGCCTGAATACAGGGCCCGCCTACGAGCAGTACTTC.

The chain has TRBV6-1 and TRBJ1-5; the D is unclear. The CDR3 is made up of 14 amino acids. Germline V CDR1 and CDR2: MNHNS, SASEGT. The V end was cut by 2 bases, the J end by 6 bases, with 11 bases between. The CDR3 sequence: CASSESGVRQPQHF. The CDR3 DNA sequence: TGTGCCAGCAGTGAATCTGGAGTTCGTCAGCCCCAGCATTTT.

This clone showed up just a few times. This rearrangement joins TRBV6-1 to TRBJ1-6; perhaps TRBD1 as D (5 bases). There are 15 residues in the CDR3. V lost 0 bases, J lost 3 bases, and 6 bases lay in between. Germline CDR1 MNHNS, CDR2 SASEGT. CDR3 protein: CASSEAGDYNSPLHF. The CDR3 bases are TGTGCCAGCAGTGAAGCAGGGGACTATAATTCACCCCTCCACTTT.

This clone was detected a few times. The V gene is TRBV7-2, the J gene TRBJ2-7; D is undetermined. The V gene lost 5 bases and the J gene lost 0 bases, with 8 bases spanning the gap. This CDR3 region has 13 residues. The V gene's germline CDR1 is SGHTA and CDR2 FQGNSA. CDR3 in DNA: TGTGCCAGCAGCCTTTCCCGCTCCTACGAGCAGTACTTC. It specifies CASSLSRSYEQYF.

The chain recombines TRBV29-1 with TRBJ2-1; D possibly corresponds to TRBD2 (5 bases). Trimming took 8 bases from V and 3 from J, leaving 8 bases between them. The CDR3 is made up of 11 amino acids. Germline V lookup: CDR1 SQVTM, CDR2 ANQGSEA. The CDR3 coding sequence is TGCAGCACTAGGGACTACAATGAGCAGTTCTTC. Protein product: CSTRDYNEQFF.

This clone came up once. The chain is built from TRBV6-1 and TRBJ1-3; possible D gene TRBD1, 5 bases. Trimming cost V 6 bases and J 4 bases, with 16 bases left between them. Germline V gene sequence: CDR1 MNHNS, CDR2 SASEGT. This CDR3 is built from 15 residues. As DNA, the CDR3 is TGTGCCAGCAGCCGAGCGGGGCACCAAGGAAACACCATATATTTT. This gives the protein CASSRAGHQGNTIYF.

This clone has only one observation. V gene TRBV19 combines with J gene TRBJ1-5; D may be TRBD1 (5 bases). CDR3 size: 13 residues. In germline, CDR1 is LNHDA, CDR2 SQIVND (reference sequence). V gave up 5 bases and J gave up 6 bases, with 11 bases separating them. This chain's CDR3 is CASSSGGIQPQHF. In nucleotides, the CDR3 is TGTGCCAGTAGTTCGGGGGGGATTCAGCCCCAGCATTTT. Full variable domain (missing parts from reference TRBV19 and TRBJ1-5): DGGITQSPKYLFRKEGQNVTLSCEQNLNHDAMYWYRQDPGQGLRLIYYSQIVNDFQKGDIAEGYSVSREKKESFPLTVTSAQKNPTAFYLCASSSGGIQPQHFGDGTRLSIL.

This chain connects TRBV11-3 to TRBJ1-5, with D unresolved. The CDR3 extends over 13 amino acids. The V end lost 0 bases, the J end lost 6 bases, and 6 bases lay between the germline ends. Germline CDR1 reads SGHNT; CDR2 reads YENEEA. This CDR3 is CASSLDPFQPQHF. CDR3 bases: TGTGCCAGCAGCTTAGATCCGTTTCAGCCCCAGCATTTT.